Each of the 26 T cell receptor beta chains below was sequenced from the same sample in a study of blood T cell repertoires in COVID-19. Profiled with immunoSEQ multiplex PCR; TCRdb holds only in-frame clones, not every one. The table includes some 270,000 clones, 86% detected once. Material for sequencing was peripheral blood. These receptors were collected from a woman in her fifties or sixties who had recovered from COVID-19.

This clone was counted between two and nine times. V is TRBV5-1 and J is TRBJ2-5; TRBD2 agrees at 14 bases. This CDR3 has 18 amino acids. Germline V gives CDR1 SGHRS, CDR2 YFSETQ. V lost 3 bases and J lost 2; bases outside the gene matches: 9. CDR3 DNA sequence: TGCGCCAGCAGCTCCGGACTAGCGGGGGGTACATTACAAGAGACCCAGTACTTC. This codes for CASSSGLAGGTLQETQYF.

In its sample, this clone was seen a few times. The gene calls are TRBV7-6 and TRBJ1-5; D is possibly TRBD1 (5 bases). Germline V gene sequence: CDR1 SGHVS, CDR2 FNYEAQ. The CDR3 is 15 residues long. V was shortened by 1 base and J by 2 bases, with 9 bases between the two germline ends. As DNA, the CDR3 is TGTGCCAGCAGCTTAGAGGGGTGGGGCAATCAGCCCCAGCATTTT. Protein product: CASSLEGWGNQPQHF.

The rearrangement links TRBV6-5 to TRBJ2-1; 8 bases agree with TRBD1. V lost 4 bases and J lost 3; bases outside the gene matches: 2. Looked up from germline, CDR1 is MNHEY and CDR2 is SVGAGI. This CDR3 is built from 14 residues. The CDR3 here is CASSSGQDYNEQFF. The CDR3 DNA follows: TGTGCCAGCAGTTCGGGACAGGACTACAATGAGCAGTTCTTC.

Details on this clone: The same CDR3 also results from other DNA sequences found in this sample. As DNA, the CDR3 is TGTGCCAGCAGGGGGGGGAATGAGCAGTTCTTC. This encodes CASRGGNEQFF. The V call is TRBV2, the J call TRBJ2-1; TRBD2 agrees at 7 bases. CDR1 SNHLY and CDR2 FYNNEI come from the germline V gene. The CDR3 is made up of 11 amino acids. V trimming: 6 bases; J trimming: 7 bases; junction bases outside the gene matches: 0. Full variable domain (outside the CDR3, taken from reference TRBV2 and TRBJ2-1): EPEVTQTPSHQVTQMGQEVILRCVPISNHLYFYWYRQILGQKVEFLVSFYNNEISEKSEIFDDQFSVERPDGSNFTLKIRSTKLEDSAMYFCASRGGNEQFFGPGTRLTVL.

This clone was observed a handful of times. The rearrangement uses TRBV28 and TRBJ2-7; TRBD1 aligns across 9 bases. There are 13 residues in the CDR3. Unmatched junction bases numbered 3, after V lost 2 bases and J lost 7 bases. Germline CDR1 reads MDHEN; CDR2 reads SYDVKM. CDR3 sequence reads: CASSLLTGGEQYF. DNA for the CDR3: TGTGCCAGCAGTTTACTGACAGGGGGTGAGCAGTACTTC.

This clone was picked up a small number of times. This chain connects TRBV9 to TRBJ2-3, with 7 bases matching TRBD1. The J segment lost 2 bases and the V segment lost 4 bases, leaving 10 bases of the junction unmatched. Germline V gene sequence: CDR1 SGDLS, CDR2 YYNGEE. The CDR3 has 16 amino acids. CDR3 nucleotides: TGTGCCAGCAGCCCTCCCCCGGGACAGAACACAGATACGCAGTATTTT. Translation gives CASSPPPGQNTDTQYF.

J is TRBJ2-1 and V is TRBV29-1; weak D call: TRBD2 (5 bases). V lost 4 bases and J 5 bases, leaving 12 bases between the germline ends. CDR3 length: 13 amino acids. Germline V gene lookup returns CDR1 SQVTM and CDR2 ANQGSEA. CDR3 in amino acids: CSVASTTNNEQFF. The CDR3 bases are TGCAGCGTTGCCTCGACTACAAACAATGAGCAGTTCTTC.

The chain couples TRBV5-6 to TRBJ1-6, with D perhaps matching TRBD1 (6 bases). This CDR3 comprises 15 residues. Germline values: CDR1 SGHDT, CDR2 YYEEEE. Trimming left V 1 base short and J 7 bases short, with 12 bases between. CDR3 residues: CASSLTGWGNSPLHF. The CDR3 DNA reads TGTGCCAGCAGCTTGACAGGGTGGGGAAATTCACCCCTCCACTTT.

The chain carries TRBV7-8 and TRBJ2-5, with 7 bases identical to TRBD1. The CDR3 has 16 residues. The V and J ends lost 1 base and 3 bases, in that order; junction bases with no gene match: 8. Germline-derived CDR1 and CDR2 are SGHVS and FQNEAQ. CDR3 sequence: CASSLGNRDRKETQYF. CDR3 DNA sequence: TGTGCCAGCAGCTTAGGGAACCGGGACAGAAAAGAGACCCAGTACTTC.

About this clone: The DNA is left out, because the CDR3 cannot be placed on it with certainty; the CDR3 is given as TCRdb lists it. The CDR3 region is CASTAGGYFGNEQFF. This chain joins TRBV28 and TRBJ2-1; the table's D call, TRBD1, has no DNA check behind it. CDR1 and CDR2 from the germline V gene are MDHEN and SYDVKM. The CDR3 sequence runs 15 residues, both termini included.

The chain employs TRBV4-2 and TRBJ2-7; D remains unclear. In germline, CDR1 is LGHNA, CDR2 YNFKEQ. The CDR3 loop spans 13 amino acids. Trimming took off 3 bases at V and 6 bases at J, with 12 bases between the two ends. The CDR3 region is CASSQAPRAEQYF. CDR3 coding DNA: TGTGCCAGCAGCCAGGCCCCTAGAGCCGAGCAGTACTTC.

This clone has only a few counts. The rearrangement joins TRBV2 to TRBJ2-2; possible D gene TRBD2, 6 bases. Trimming cost V 11 bases and J 3 bases, with 13 bases left between them. This CDR3 is 13 amino acids long. Germline V lookup: CDR1 SNHLY, CDR2 FYNNEI. The CDR3 spells CAGGTEYTGELFF. The DNA for the CDR3 is TGTGCCGGGGGGACGGAATACACCGGGGAGCTGTTTTTT.

In its sample, this clone was seen many times. V and J are TRBV3-1 (or the pseudogene TRBV3-2) and TRBJ2-2; D is possibly TRBD1 (5 bases). V gave up 4 bases and J gave up 0 bases, with 12 bases separating them. The CDR3 has 16 residues. Germline CDR1 and CDR2: LGHDT and YNNKEL (reference sequence). CDR3 in amino acids: CASSPQGRANTGELFF. CDR3 coding DNA: TGTGCCAGCAGCCCCCAGGGCCGAGCGAACACCGGGGAGCTGTTTTTT.

This clone was counted a few times. This chain joins TRBV18 and TRBJ2-7; 9 nucleotides line up with TRBD1. The CDR3 covers 16 residues. The junction had 8 bases not matched to a gene; V was cut back by 2 bases and J by 3 bases. CDR1 and CDR2 from the germline V gene are KGHSH and LQKENI. Written as DNA, the CDR3 is TGTGCCAGCTCACCAACCCCGGGACAGGGTAGCTACGAGCAGTACTTC. Its protein is CASSPTPGQGSYEQYF.

The gene calls are TRBV29-1 and TRBJ1-1; 7 nucleotides line up with TRBD1. Trimming took 3 bases from V and 11 from J; bases not matched to a gene: 9. There are 12 residues in the CDR3. Germline assignment: CDR1 SQVTM and CDR2 ANQGSEA. The CDR3 nucleotides are TGCAGCGTTGATCCCACAGGGGCGTATGCTTTCTTT. Translation gives CSVDPTGAYAFF.

This clone was seen a handful of times. The chain links TRBV5-1 to TRBJ1-2; D gene unclear. The CDR3 totals 18 residues. CDR1 and CDR2 (germline): SGHRS, YFSETQ. V dropped 2 bases and J dropped 0 bases, with 20 bases sitting between them. CDR3 in amino acids: CASSFLSSAGKTNYGYTF. The CDR3 DNA is TGCGCCAGCAGCTTTTTATCGAGCGCGGGAAAAACTAACTATGGCTACACCTTC. Full variable domain (remainder filled in from reference TRBV5-1 and TRBJ1-2): KAGVTQTPRYLIKTRGQQVTLSCSPISGHRSVSWYQQTPGQGLQFLFEYFSETQRNKGNFPGRFSGRQFSNSRSEMNVSTLELGDSALYLCASSFLSSAGKTNYGYTFGSGTRLTVV.

The rearrangement links TRBV7-9 to TRBJ2-3, with TRBD2 matching 9 bases. V was pared by 4 bases and J by 2 bases, with 4 bases of the junction left unmatched. CDR1 is SEHNR, CDR2 FQNEAQ, per germline (reference sequence). The CDR3 consists of 15 residues. The CDR3 loop reads CASSYSGGNTDTQYF. The DNA of the CDR3 is TGTGCCAGCAGCTATAGCGGGGGAAACACAGATACGCAGTATTTT. Looking up the rest from reference TRBV7-9 and TRBJ2-3 gives the full variable domain: DTGVSQNPRHKITKRGQNVTFRCDPISEHNRLYWYRQTLGQGPEFLTYFQNEAQLEKSRLLSDRFSAERPKGSFSTLEIQRTEQGDSAMYLCASSYSGGNTDTQYFGPGTRLTVL.

The J gene is TRBJ2-1, the V gene TRBV6-6; 12 nucleotides agree with TRBD2. CDR1 is MNHNY, CDR2 SVGAGI, per germline (reference sequence). Trimming at V came to 4 bases and at J to 10 bases, leaving 8 bases not matched to a gene. This CDR3 has 15 amino acids. The CDR3 DNA sequence: TGTGCCAGCAGTTCGTCTAGCGGGGGGGCTAACGAGCAGTTCTTC. Its translation is CASSSSSGGANEQFF.

CDR3 in DNA: TGTGCCAGCAGGCCCCGGGGAAGCGCAACTAATGAAAAACTGTTTTTT. Its protein product is CASRPRGSATNEKLFF. This rearrangement joins TRBV2 to TRBJ1-4; no clear D gene. The CDR3 is 16 amino acids. Trimming pared 6 bases from V and 0 bases from J, leaving 14 bases between. Germline CDR1 reads SNHLY; CDR2 reads FYNNEI.

The V and J genes are TRBV19 and TRBJ2-1; 7 nucleotides match TRBD2. The germline CDR1 and CDR2 sequences are LNHDA and SQIVND (reference sequence). The CDR3 extends over 19 amino acids. The J segment lost 5 bases and the V segment lost 3 bases, leaving 19 bases of the junction unmatched. Here the CDR3 DNA reads TGTGCCAGTAGTATTGCTGCGGGAGCATGGGTCCGGATTAACAATGAGCAGTTCTTC. This translates into CASSIAAGAWVRINNEQFF.

The V gene is TRBV12-3 or TRBV12-4, the J gene TRBJ2-3, with D hard to call. CDR3 length: 13 amino acids. Trimming removed 5 bases from V and 6 bases from J, with 12 bases in between. CDR3 nucleotide sequence: TGTGCCAGCAGTAAGGCCTACAGTGATACGCAGTATTTT. It specifies CASSKAYSDTQYF.

The V gene is TRBV4-2, the J gene TRBJ2-7; TRBD2 aligns across 11 bases. The junction had 2 bases not matched to a gene; V was cut back by 4 bases and J by 3 bases. The CDR3 sequence is 14 residues long. The germline V gene has CDR1 LGHNA and CDR2 YNFKEQ. The CDR3 reads CASSPLAGGYEQYF. In nucleotides, the CDR3 is TGTGCCAGCAGCCCCCTAGCGGGGGGCTACGAGCAGTACTTC.

This clone has only a few counts. V is TRBV4-1 and J is TRBJ1-3, with D unresolved. Trimming cost V 2 bases and J 2 bases, with 13 bases left between them. Germline CDR1 reads MGHRA; CDR2 reads YSYEKL. This CDR3 contains 16 residues. The CDR3 protein is CASSQSAYTTGNTIYF. As DNA, the CDR3 is TGCGCCAGCAGCCAAAGCGCTTACACTACTGGAAACACCATATATTTT.

The J gene is TRBJ1-2, the V gene TRBV5-1; D might be TRBD1 (5 bases). This CDR3 is 15 amino acids long. Trimming left V 0 bases short and J 6 bases short, with 15 bases between. CDR1 is SGHRS and CDR2 is YFSETQ in the germline V gene. The chain's CDR3 is CASSLGPRATDGYTF. The CDR3 DNA reads TGCGCCAGCAGCTTGGGTCCCAGGGCCACGGATGGCTACACCTTC.

V gene TRBV19 combines with J gene TRBJ1-2; 10 bases are shared with TRBD1. With 5 bases clipped from V and 4 bases from J, the junction kept 10 bases outside the gene matches. The CDR3 length is 16 residues. The V gene's germline CDR1 is LNHDA and CDR2 SQIVND (reference sequence). CDR3 in amino acids: CASSPPSGQGVYGYTF. The CDR3 DNA follows: TGTGCCAGTAGTCCCCCCAGCGGACAGGGGGTCTATGGCTACACCTTC.

The chain joins TRBV19 to TRBJ2-2; 7 nucleotides agree with TRBD2. Unmatched junction bases numbered 7, after V lost 4 bases and J lost 5 bases. This CDR3 has 15 residues. Germline V CDR1 and CDR2: LNHDA, SQIVND (reference sequence). The CDR3 here is CASSTVARGTGELFF. CDR3 bases: TGTGCCAGTAGTACGGTCGCGCGGGGGACCGGGGAGCTGTTTTTT.